These T cell receptor beta chains were read from a single sample in a study of T cells in localized non-small cell lung cancer. TCRdb keeps only in-frame clones here, not all; method: immunoSEQ multiplex PCR. The top ten hold roughly 8.6% of the sample, which has about 11,000 clones, 70% to 90% seen once. Source: peripheral blood, taken before any cancer treatment. These receptors came from a male donor aged 60 or over with stage III lung adenocarcinoma. Both conserved end residues are part of each CDR3. The D gene is left open where the match is weak. Clone size appears in some rows only: once, few, many, or a class for an expanded clone.

d_call clone_size j_call v_call cdr3_aa cdr3_nt
TRBD1 NA TRBJ1-1 TRBV27 CASSRDRENTEAFF TGTGCCAGCAGTCGCGACAGGGAGAACACTGAAGCTTTCTTT
TRBD2 NA TRBJ2-5 TRBV9 CASSVGTSGGMETQYF TGTGCCAGCAGCGTCGGGACTAGCGGGGGCATGGAGACCCAGTACTTC
TRBD1 NA TRBJ2-7 TRBV5-6 CASSLMSGGSQYF TGTGCCAGCAGCTTGATGTCAGGGGGCTCGCAGTACTTC
NA NA TRBJ1-5 TRBV15 CATSLDPGNQPQHF TGTGCCACCAGTCTTGACCCCGGCAATCAGCCCCAGCATTTT
TRBD1 NA TRBJ1-2 TRBV5-1 CASSFKGQGADGYTF TGCGCCAGCAGCTTCAAAGGACAGGGGGCGGATGGCTACACCTTC
NA NA TRBJ2-1 TRBV11-2 CASSLDQGRGFF TGTGCCAGCAGCTTAGACCAAGGCAGAGGTTTCTTC
NA NA TRBJ2-5 TRBV19 CVLEGGQETQYF TGTGTCCTCGAAGGAGGCCAAGAGACCCAGTACTTC
NA NA TRBJ1-4 TRBV19 CASSIRNEKLFF TGTGCCAGTAGTATACGGAATGAAAAACTGTTTTTT
TRBD1 NA TRBJ1-2 TRBV5-4 CASSQTGQGGGYTF TGTGCCAGCAGCCAAACGGGACAGGGAGGTGGCTACACCTTC
TRBD2 NA TRBJ2-7 TRBV7-2 CASSFRTSSYEQYF TGTGCCAGCAGCTTTCGGACTAGCAGCTACGAGCAGTACTTC
NA NA TRBJ1-3 TRBV7-9 CASSREGSSGNTIYF TGTGCCAGCAGCCGGGAGGGTAGCTCTGGAAACACCATATATTTT
TRBD1 NA TRBJ2-1 TRBV27 CASCLGGLGTGLNEQFF TGTGCCAGTTGTCTGGGGGGGCTGGGGACAGGGTTGAATGAGCAGTTCTTC
NA NA TRBJ1-1 TRBV11-2 CASSLGTAEAFF TGTGCCAGCAGCTTGGGGACGGCAGAAGCTTTCTTT
TRBD1 once TRBJ1-1 TRBV28 CASSLELLSQGVAEAFF TGTGCCAGCAGTTTGGAGTTATTGTCGCAGGGGGTTGCTGAAGCTTTCTTT
NA once TRBJ2-2 TRBV6-1 CASRDLLNTGELFF TGTGCCAGCCGGGATCTTTTGAACACCGGGGAGCTGTTTTTT
NA NA TRBJ2-2 TRBV4-1 CASSEYLIGDVDTGELFF TGCGCCAGCAGTGAGTATCTGATAGGAGACGTCGACACCGGGGAGCTGTTTTTT
NA NA TRBJ2-5 TRBV7-8 CASSLAVLGLREETQYF TGTGCCAGCAGCTTAGCAGTCCTTGGCCTTCGAGAAGAGACCCAGTACTTC
NA few TRBJ1-5 TRBV10-1 CASSPTYSNQPQHF TGCGCCAGCAGTCCTACTTATAGCAATCAGCCCCAGCATTTT
NA NA TRBJ2-7 TRBV27 CASSSPGSTYEQYF TGTGCCAGCAGTTCCCCCGGCAGTACCTACGAGCAGTACTTC
NA NA TRBJ1-5 TRBV5-1 CASSTAGGNQPQHF TGCGCCAGCAGCACCGCGGGGGGAAATCAGCCCCAGCATTTT
NA NA TRBJ1-1 TRBV7-9 CASSLAGTRSGAFF TGTGCCAGCAGCTTAGCGGGGACCAGGTCCGGAGCTTTCTTT
NA NA TRBJ2-3 TRBV9 CASSPRVGTDTQYF TGTGCCAGCAGCCCCCGTGTAGGCACAGATACGCAGTATTTT
NA NA TRBJ1-1 TRBV13 CASSYSPDRNTEAFF TGTGCCAGCAGCTACAGCCCGGACCGAAACACTGAAGCTTTCTTT
NA NA TRBJ1-4 TRBV9 CASSLTVGLGEKLFF TGTGCCAGCAGCTTAACTGTCGGGTTAGGTGAAAAACTGTTTTTT
NA NA TRBJ1-1 TRBV27 CASSRRGAESTEAFF TGTGCCAGCAGTCGACGGGGGGCTGAAAGCACTGAAGCTTTCTTT
TRBD1 NA TRBJ1-1 TRBV14 CASSRRDRLNTEAFF TGTGCCAGCAGCCGAAGGGACAGGTTGAACACTGAAGCTTTCTTT
NA NA TRBJ1-3 TRBV7-2 CASSLGGDTIYF TGTGCCAGCAGCTTAGGGGGTGACACCATATATTTT
TRBD1 NA TRBJ1-2 TRBV5-1 CASSYGQEPNYGYTF TGCGCCAGCAGTTACGGACAGGAGCCTAACTATGGCTACACCTTC
TRBD1 once TRBJ1-6 TRBV10-3 CAISSRDRVSPLHF TGTGCCATCAGTTCCCGGGACAGGGTTTCACCCCTCCACTTT
TRBD2 NA TRBJ2-3 TRBV4-3 CASSQGLAGGRGDTQYF TGCGCCAGCAGCCAGGGACTAGCGGGAGGGAGGGGAGATACGCAGTATTTT
NA NA TRBJ2-7 TRBV7-8 CASSPREDPDEQYF TGTGCCAGCAGCCCAAGGGAAGATCCGGACGAGCAGTACTTC
TRBD2 NA TRBJ2-1 TRBV11-3 CASSLVERAGGYNEQFF TGTGCCAGCAGCCTCGTAGAGAGGGCGGGGGGGTACAATGAGCAGTTCTTC
NA NA TRBJ1-3 TRBV5-4 CASSLAQGLLSGNTIYF TGTGCCAGCAGCTTGGCCCAGGGGCTCCTCTCTGGAAACACCATATATTTT